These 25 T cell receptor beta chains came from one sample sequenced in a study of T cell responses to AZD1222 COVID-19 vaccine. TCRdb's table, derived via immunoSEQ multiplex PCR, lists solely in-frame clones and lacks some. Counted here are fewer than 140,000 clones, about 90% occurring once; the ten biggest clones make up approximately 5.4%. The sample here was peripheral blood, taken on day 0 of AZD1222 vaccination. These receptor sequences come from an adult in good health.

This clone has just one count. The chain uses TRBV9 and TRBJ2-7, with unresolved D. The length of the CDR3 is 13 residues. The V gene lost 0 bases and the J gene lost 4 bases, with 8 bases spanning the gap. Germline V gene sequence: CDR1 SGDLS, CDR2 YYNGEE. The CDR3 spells CASSVGSSYEQYF. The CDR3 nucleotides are TGTGCCAGCAGCGTAGGGAGTAGTTACGAGCAGTACTTC.

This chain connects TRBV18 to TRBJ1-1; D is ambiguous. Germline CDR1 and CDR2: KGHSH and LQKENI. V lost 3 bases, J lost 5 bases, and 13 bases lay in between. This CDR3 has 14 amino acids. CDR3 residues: CASSPIFVRTEAFF. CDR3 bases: TGTGCCAGCTCACCCATATTTGTTCGGACTGAAGCTTTCTTT.

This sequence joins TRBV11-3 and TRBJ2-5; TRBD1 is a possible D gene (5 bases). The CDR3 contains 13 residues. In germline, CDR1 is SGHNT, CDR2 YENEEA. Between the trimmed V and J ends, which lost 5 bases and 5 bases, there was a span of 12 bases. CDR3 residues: CASSPQGGETQYF. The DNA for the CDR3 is TGTGCCAGCAGCCCCCAGGGTGGTGAGACCCAGTACTTC. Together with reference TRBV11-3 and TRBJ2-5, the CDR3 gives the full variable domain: EAGVVQSPRYKIIEKKQPVAFWCNPISGHNTLYWYLQNLGQGPELLIRYENEEAVDDSQLPKDRFSAERLKGVDSTLKIQPAELGDSAVYLCASSPQGGETQYFGPGTRLLVL.

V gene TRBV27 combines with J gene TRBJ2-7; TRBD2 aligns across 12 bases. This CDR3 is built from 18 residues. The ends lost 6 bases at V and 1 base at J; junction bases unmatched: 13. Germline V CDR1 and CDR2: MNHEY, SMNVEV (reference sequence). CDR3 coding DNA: TGTGCCAGCAGCGAACTGACTAGCGGGAGAACTACATCCTACGAGCAGTACTTC. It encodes CASSELTSGRTTSYEQYF.

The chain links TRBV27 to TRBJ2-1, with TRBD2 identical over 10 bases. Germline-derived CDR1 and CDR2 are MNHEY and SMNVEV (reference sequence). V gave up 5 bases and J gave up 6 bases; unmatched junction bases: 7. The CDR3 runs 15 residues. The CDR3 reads CASSMGTSASNEQFF. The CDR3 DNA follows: TGTGCCAGCAGTATGGGGACTAGCGCTAGCAATGAGCAGTTCTTC.

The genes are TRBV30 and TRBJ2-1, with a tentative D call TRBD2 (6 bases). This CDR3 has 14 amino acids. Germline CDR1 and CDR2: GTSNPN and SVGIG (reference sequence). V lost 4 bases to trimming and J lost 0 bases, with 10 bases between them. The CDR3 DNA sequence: TGTGCCTGGATTAGCGGAAGCTCCTACAATGAGCAGTTCTTC. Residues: CAWISGSSYNEQFF.

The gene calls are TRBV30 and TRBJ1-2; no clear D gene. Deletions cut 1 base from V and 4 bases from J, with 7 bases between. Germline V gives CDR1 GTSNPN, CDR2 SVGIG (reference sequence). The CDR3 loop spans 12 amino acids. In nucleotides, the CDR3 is TGTGCCTGGAGTGGCATGGGCTATGGCTACACCTTC. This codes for CAWSGMGYGYTF.

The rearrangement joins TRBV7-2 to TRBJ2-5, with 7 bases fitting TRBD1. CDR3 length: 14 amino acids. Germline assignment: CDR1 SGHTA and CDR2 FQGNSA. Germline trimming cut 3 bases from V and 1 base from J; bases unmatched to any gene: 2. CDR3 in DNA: TGTGCCAGCAGCTTCGGGACAGTCCAAGAGACCCAGTACTTC. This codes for CASSFGTVQETQYF.

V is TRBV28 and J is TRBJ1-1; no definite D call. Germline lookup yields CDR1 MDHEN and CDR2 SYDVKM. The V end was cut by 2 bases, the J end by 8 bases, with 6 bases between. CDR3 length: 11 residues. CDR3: CASSLVGEAFF. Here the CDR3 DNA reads TGTGCCAGCAGTTTAGTTGGCGAAGCTTTCTTT.

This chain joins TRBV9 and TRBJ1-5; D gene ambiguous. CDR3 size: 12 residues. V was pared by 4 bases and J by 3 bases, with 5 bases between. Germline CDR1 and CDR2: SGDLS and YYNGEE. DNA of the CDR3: TGTGCCAGCAGCCAAGACAATCAGCCCCAGCATTTT. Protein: CASSQDNQPQHF.

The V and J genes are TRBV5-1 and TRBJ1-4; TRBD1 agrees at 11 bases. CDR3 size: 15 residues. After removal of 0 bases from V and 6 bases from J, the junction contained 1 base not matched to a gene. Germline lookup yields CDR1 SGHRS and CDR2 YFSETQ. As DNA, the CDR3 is TGCGCCAGCAGCTTGGGGGGACAGGGGGATGAAAAACTGTTTTTT. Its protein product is CASSLGGQGDEKLFF.

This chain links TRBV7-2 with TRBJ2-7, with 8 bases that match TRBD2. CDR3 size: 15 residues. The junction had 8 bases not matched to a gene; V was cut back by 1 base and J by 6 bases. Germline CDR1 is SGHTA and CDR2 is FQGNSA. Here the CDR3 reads CASSLGTAGVGEQYF. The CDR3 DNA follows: TGTGCCAGCAGCTTAGGTACAGCGGGAGTTGGCGAGCAGTACTTC.

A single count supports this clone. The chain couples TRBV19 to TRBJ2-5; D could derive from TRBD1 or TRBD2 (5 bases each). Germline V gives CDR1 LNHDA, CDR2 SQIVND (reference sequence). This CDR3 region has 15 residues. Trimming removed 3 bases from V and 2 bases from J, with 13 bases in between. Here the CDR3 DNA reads TGTGCCAGTAGTATTGCGACGGGACCACAAGAGACCCAGTACTTC. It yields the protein CASSIATGPQETQYF.

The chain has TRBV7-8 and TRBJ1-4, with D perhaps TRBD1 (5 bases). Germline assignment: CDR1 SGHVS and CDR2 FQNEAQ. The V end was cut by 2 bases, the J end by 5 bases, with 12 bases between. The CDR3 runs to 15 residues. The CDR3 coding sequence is TGTGCCAGCAGCTTAAGGGGCCAACTAAATGAAAAACTGTTTTTT. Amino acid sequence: CASSLRGQLNEKLFF.

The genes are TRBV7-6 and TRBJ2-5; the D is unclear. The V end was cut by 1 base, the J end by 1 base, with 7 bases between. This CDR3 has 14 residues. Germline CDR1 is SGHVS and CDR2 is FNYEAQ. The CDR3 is CASSLGASQETQYF. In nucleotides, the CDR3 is TGTGCCAGCAGCTTAGGGGCGTCCCAAGAGACCCAGTACTTC.

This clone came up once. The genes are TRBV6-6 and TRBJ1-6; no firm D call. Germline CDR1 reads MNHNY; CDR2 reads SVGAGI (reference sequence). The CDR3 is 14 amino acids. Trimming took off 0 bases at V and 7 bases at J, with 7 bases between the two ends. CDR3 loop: CASSYSRPNSPLHF. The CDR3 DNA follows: TGTGCCAGCAGTTACTCCAGACCCAATTCACCCCTCCACTTT.

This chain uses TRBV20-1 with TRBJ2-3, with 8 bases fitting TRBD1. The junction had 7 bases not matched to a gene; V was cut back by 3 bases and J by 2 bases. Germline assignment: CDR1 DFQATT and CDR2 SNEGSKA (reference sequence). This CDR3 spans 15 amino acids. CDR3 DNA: TGCAGTGCTAGTCCCGGACAGGGACTCACAGATACGCAGTATTTT. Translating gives CSASPGQGLTDTQYF.

CDR3 coding DNA: TGCAGTGCGGTAGGGGTCGGGGGCTACACCTTC. Protein product: CSAVGVGGYTF. V and J are TRBV20-1 and TRBJ1-2, with a tentative D call TRBD1 (5 bases). CDR1 and CDR2 (germline): DFQATT, SNEGSKA (reference sequence). Trimming shortened V by 6 bases and J by 8 bases, and 13 bases separated the two germline ends. CDR3 length equals 11 residues.

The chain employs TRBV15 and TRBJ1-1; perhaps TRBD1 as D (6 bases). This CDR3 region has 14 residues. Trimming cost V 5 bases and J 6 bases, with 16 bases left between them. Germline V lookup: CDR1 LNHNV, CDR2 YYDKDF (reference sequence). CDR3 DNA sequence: TGTGCCACCAGCCCCCGGAGACAGGTCTCTGAAGCTTTCTTT. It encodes CATSPRRQVSEAFF.

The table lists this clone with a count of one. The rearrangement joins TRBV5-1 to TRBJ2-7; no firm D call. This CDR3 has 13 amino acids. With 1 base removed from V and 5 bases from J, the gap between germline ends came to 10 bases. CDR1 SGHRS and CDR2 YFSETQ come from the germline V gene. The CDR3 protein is CASSLLGRDEQYF. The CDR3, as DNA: TGCGCCAGCAGCTTGTTAGGACGAGACGAGCAGTACTTC.

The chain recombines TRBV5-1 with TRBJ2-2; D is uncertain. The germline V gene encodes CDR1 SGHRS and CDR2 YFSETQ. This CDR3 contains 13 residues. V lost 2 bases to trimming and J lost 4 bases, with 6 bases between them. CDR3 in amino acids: CASSFTTTGELFF. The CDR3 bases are TGCGCCAGCAGCTTCACTACCACCGGGGAGCTGTTTTTT.

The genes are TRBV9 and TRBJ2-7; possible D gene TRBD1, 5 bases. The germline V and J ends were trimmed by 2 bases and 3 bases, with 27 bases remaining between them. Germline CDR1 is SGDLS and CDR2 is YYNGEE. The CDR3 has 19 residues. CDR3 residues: CASSVEGAPLGQQNYEQYF. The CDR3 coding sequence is TGTGCCAGCAGCGTTGAAGGGGCCCCCCTGGGGCAGCAGAACTACGAGCAGTACTTC.

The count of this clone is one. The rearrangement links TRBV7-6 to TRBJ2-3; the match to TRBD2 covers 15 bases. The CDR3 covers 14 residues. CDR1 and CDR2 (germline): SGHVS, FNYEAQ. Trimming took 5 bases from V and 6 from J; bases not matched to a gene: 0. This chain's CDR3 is CASSGLAGGDTQYF. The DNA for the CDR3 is TGTGCCAGCAGCGGACTAGCGGGAGGGGATACGCAGTATTTT.

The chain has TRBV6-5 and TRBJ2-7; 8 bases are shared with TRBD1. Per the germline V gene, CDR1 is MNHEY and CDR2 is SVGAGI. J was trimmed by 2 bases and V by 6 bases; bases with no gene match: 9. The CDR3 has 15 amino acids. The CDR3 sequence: CASSITGGVTYEQYF. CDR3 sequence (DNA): TGTGCCAGCAGCATCACAGGGGGAGTAACCTACGAGCAGTACTTC.

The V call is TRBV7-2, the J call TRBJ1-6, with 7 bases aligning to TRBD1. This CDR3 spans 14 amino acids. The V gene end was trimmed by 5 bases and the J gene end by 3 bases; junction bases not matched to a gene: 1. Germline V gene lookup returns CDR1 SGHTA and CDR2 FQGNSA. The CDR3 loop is CASSRDSYNSPLHF. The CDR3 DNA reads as TGTGCCAGCAGCCGGGACAGCTATAATTCACCCCTCCACTTT.